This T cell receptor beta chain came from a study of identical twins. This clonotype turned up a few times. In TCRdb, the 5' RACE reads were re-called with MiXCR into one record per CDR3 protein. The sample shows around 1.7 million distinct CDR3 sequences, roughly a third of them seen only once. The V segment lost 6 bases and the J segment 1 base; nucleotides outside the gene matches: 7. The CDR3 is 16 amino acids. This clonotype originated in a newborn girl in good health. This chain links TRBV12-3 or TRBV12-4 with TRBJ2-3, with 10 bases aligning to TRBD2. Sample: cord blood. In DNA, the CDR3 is TGTGCCAGCAGGCAAGCGGGAGGGAGGGGCACAGATACGCAGTATTTT. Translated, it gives CASRQAGGRGTDTQYF.